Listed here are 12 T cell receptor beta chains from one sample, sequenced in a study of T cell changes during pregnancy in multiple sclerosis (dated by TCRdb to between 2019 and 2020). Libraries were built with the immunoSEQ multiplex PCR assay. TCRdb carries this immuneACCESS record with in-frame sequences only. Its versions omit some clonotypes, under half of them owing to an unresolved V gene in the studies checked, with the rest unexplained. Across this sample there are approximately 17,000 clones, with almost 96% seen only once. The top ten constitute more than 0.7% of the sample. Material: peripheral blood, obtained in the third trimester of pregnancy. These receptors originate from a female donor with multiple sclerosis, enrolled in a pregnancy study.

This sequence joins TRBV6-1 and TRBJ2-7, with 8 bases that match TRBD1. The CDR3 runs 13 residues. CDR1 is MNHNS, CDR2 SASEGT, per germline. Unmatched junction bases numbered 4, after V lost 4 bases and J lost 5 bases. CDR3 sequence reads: CASSGQGYNEQYF. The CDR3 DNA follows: TGTGCCAGCAGTGGACAGGGGTACAACGAGCAGTACTTC.

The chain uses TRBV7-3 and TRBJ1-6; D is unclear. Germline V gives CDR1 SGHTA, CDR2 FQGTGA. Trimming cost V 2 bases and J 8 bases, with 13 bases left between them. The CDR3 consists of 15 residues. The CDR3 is CASSLYPGSDSPLHF. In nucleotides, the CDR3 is TGTGCCAGCAGCTTATACCCCGGGAGCGATTCACCCCTCCACTTT.

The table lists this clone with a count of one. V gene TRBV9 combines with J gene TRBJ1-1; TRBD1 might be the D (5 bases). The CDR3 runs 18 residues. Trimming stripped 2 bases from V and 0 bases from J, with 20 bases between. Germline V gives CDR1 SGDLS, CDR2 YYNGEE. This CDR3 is CASSVGSRPGLMNTEAFF. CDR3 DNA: TGTGCCAGCAGCGTGGGTTCGCGACCGGGACTGATGAACACTGAAGCTTTCTTT.

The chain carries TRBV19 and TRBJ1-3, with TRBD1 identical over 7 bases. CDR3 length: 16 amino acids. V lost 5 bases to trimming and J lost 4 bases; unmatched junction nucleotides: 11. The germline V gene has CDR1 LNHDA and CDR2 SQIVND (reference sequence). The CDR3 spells CASSYGTVLEGNTIYF. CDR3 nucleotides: TGTGCCAGTAGTTACGGGACAGTGCTCGAAGGAAACACCATATATTTT.

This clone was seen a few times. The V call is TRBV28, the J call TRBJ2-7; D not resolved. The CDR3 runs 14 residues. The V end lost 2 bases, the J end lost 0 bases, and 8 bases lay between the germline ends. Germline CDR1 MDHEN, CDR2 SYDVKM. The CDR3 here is CASSLSVASYEQYF. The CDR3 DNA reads TGTGCCAGCAGTTTAAGCGTCGCCTCCTACGAGCAGTACTTC.

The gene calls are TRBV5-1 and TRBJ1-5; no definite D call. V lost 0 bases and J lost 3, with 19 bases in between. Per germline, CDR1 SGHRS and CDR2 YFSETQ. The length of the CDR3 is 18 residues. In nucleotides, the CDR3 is TGCGCCAGCAGCTTGGCCCCGGCAGCCCTAGCTCCCAATCAGCCCCAGCATTTT. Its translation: CASSLAPAALAPNQPQHF. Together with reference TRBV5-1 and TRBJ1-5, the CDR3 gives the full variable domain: KAGVTQTPRYLIKTRGQQVTLSCSPISGHRSVSWYQQTPGQGLQFLFEYFSETQRNKGNFPGRFSGRQFSNSRSEMNVSTLELGDSALYLCASSLAPAALAPNQPQHFGDGTRLSIL.

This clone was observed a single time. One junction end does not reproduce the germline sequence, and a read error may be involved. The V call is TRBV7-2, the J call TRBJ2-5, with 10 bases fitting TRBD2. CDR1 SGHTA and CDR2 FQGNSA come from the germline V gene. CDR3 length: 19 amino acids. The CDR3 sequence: CASSLAWASGGRAQETQYF. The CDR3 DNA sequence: TGTGCCAGCAGCCTAGCCTGGGCTAGCGGGGGCCGAGCCCAAGAGACCCAGTACTTC.

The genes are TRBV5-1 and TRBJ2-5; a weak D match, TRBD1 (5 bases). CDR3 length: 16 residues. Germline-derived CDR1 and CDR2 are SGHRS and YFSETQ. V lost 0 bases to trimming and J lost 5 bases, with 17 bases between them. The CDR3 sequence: CASSLGYSRAMETQYF. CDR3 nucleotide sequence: TGCGCCAGCAGCTTGGGTTATAGCAGGGCGATGGAGACCCAGTACTTC.

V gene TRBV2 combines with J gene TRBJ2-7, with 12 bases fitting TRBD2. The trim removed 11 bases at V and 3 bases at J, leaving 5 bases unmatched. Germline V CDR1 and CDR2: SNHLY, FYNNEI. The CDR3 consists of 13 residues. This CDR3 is CASWTSGNYEQYF. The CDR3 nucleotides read TGTGCCTCTTGGACTAGCGGGAACTACGAGCAGTACTTC.

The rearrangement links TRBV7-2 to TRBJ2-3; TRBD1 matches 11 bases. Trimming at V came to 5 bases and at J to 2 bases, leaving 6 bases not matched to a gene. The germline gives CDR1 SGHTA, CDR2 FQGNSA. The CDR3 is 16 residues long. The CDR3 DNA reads TGTGCCAGCAGCCCACGGACAGGGGGCTTCACAGATACGCAGTATTTT. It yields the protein CASSPRTGGFTDTQYF.

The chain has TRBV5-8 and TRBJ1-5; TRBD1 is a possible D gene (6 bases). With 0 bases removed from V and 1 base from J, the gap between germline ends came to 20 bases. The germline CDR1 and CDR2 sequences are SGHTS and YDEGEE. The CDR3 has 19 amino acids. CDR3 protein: CASSLGFGTPLTSNQPQHF. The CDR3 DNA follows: TGTGCCAGCAGCTTGGGATTCGGGACACCGCTTACAAGCAATCAGCCCCAGCATTTT.

CDR3 nucleotide sequence: TGTGCCTGGAGTACCAACAGGGGCCGGCGAGATGAAAAACTGTTTTTT. It codes for CAWSTNRGRRDEKLFF. The chain links TRBV30 to TRBJ1-4; the match to TRBD1 covers 7 bases. This CDR3 spans 16 amino acids. V lost 2 bases, J lost 6 bases, and 12 bases stayed unmatched. Germline V gene sequence: CDR1 GTSNPN, CDR2 SVGIG (reference sequence).